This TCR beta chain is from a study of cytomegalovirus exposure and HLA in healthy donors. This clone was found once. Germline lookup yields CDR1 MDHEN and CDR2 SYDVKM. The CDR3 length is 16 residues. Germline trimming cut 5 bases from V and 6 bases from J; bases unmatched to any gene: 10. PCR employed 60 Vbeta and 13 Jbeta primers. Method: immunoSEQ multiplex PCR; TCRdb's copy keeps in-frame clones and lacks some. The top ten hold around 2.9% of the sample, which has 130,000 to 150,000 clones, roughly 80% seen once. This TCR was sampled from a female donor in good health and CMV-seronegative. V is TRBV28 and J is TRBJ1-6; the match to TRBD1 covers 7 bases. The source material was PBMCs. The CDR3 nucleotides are TGTGCCAGCAGTCCACGACAGGGCCTCGGTAATTCACCCCTCCACTTT. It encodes CASSPRQGLGNSPLHF.